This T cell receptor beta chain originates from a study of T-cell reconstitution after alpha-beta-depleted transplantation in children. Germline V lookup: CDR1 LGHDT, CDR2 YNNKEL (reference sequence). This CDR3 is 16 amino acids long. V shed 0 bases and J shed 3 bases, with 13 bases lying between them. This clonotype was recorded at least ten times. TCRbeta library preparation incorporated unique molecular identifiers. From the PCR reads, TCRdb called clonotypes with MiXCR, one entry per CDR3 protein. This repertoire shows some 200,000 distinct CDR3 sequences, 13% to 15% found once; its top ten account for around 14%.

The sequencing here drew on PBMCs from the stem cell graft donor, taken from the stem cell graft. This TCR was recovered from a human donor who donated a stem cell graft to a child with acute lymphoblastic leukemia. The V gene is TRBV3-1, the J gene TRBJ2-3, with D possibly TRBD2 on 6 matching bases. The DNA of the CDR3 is TGTGCCAGCAGCCAAGAGGAGGGTGCCCGGACAGATACGCAGTATTTT. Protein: CASSQEEGARTDTQYF.